This is a list of T cell receptor beta chains from one sample in a study of blood T cell repertoires in COVID-19. Here immunoSEQ multiplex PCR was the method, and the copy in TCRdb shows in-frame clones only, minus some. The profile covers about 280,000 clones, with roughly 90% appearing a single time and approximately 1% taken by the ten largest. The sample comprised PBMCs or T cells enriched from blood (not recorded which). These receptor sequences come from a woman in her 30s who had recovered from COVID-19. Both conserved end residues are part of each CDR3. A D gene is named only where the DNA matches it firmly. Not all rows give a size; the values are once, few, many and, for expanded clones, a class.

CDR3 protein | CDR3 DNA | J gene | D gene | V gene | clone size
CASSVATSSSYEQYF | TGTGCCAGCAGCGTAGCGACTTCCAGCTCCTACGAGCAGTACTTC | TRBJ2-7 | . | TRBV9 | .
CASSEIARSGGANVLTF | TGTGCCAGCAGTGAGATAGCGAGGTCCGGTGGGGCCAACGTCCTGACTTTC | TRBJ2-6 | . | TRBV2 | .
CASSLGQRGASYEQYF | TGTGCCAGCAGCTTAGGCCAGCGGGGGGCCTCCTACGAGCAGTACTTC | TRBJ2-7 | TRBD2 | TRBV13 | .
CAWSRGLAGGPGELFF | TGTGCCTGGAGTCGGGGACTAGCGGGGGGGCCCGGGGAGCTGTTTTTT | TRBJ2-2 | TRBD2 | TRBV30 | .
CASSTGQIYGYTF | TGTGCCAGCAGCACCGGACAGATCTATGGCTACACCTTC | TRBJ1-2 | . | TRBV7-9 | .
CASSLTLASSYNEQFF | TGTGCCAGCAGTTTAACACTAGCTAGCTCCTACAATGAGCAGTTCTTC | TRBJ2-1 | . | TRBV27 | once
CASSVGQGTYEQYF | TGTGCCAGCAGCGTAGGACAGGGAACCTACGAGCAGTACTTC | TRBJ2-7 | TRBD1 | TRBV13 | once
CASSSSQGTDTQYF | TGTGCCAGTAGTAGCTCTCAGGGGACAGATACGCAGTATTTT | TRBJ2-3 | . | TRBV19 | .
CASSSAIYPTKAFF | TGTGCCAGCAGTTCCGCAATTTATCCGACTAAGGCTTTCTTT | TRBJ1-1 | . | TRBV28 | once
CASSPPAVCVNEQFF | TGTGCCAGCAGTCCACCAGCGGTGTGTGTAAATGAGCAGTTCTTC | TRBJ2-1 | . | TRBV6-4 | once
CASRDPGTRLYEQYF | TGTGCCAGCAGAGACCCCGGGACAAGACTTTACGAGCAGTACTTC | TRBJ2-7 | . | TRBV7-2 | .
CASSVRDSTLTYEQYF | TGTGCCAGCAGCGTACGAGACTCCACGCTGACCTACGAGCAGTACTTC | TRBJ2-7 | . | TRBV9 | .
CASSPLSQGPSNSPLHF | TGTGCCAGCTCACCACTTTCGCAGGGGCCTAGTAATTCACCCCTCCACTTT | TRBJ1-6 | . | TRBV18 | .
CASSNGLAEETQYF | TGTGCCAGCAGCAATGGACTAGCGGAGGAGACCCAGTACTTC | TRBJ2-5 | TRBD2 | TRBV11-2 | .
CATSDRGPEKLFF | TGTGCCACCTCGGACAGGGGACCTGAAAAACTGTTTTTT | TRBJ1-4 | TRBD1 | TRBV28 | once
CASSLKPGHTEAFF | TGTGCCAGCAGTTTAAAGCCAGGGCATACTGAAGCTTTCTTT | TRBJ1-1 | . | TRBV28 | .
CASSQLGSEQFF | TGTGCCAGCAGCCAGCTAGGAAGTGAGCAGTTCTTC | TRBJ2-1 | . | TRBV3-1/TRBV3-2 | .
CASSPNPPGLAGKTQYF | TGTGCCAGCAGCCCAAATCCGCCTGGACTAGCGGGTAAAACCCAGTACTTC | TRBJ2-5 | TRBD2 | TRBV3-1/TRBV3-2 | .
CASSLGQIGTGELFF | TGCGCCAGCAGCTTGGGACAGATAGGAACCGGGGAGCTGTTTTTT | TRBJ2-2 | . | TRBV5-1 | .
CASSLREGETQYF | TGTGCCAGCAGCTTGCGGGAGGGGGAGACCCAGTACTTC | TRBJ2-5 | TRBD2 | TRBV7-3 | .
CASSPRDITTEAFF | TGTGCCAGCTCACCACGGGACATCACCACTGAAGCTTTCTTT | TRBJ1-1 | . | TRBV18 | once
CASSSRDRGFSGANVLTF | TGTGCCAGTAGTTCCCGGGACAGGGGTTTCTCAGGGGCCAACGTCCTGACTTTC | TRBJ2-6 | TRBD1 | TRBV19 | .
CASMVGVREAPEAFF | TGTGCCAGCATGGTAGGGGTCCGGGAGGCTCCTGAAGCTTTCTTT | TRBJ1-1 | . | TRBV6-4 | .
CASSSAYRGNQPQHF | TGTGCCAGCAGTTCGGCATACAGGGGCAATCAGCCCCAGCATTTT | TRBJ1-5 | . | TRBV28 | .
CASSEGQGPSYEQYF | TGTGCCAGCAGTGAGGGACAGGGGCCCTCCTACGAGCAGTACTTC | TRBJ2-7 | TRBD1 | TRBV6-4 | once
CASSLIGWGRPNYGYTF | TGTGCCAGCAGTTTAATCGGTTGGGGCCGACCTAACTATGGCTACACCTTC | TRBJ1-2 | . | TRBV28 | .
CASSTHPGQGNNEQFF | TGCGCCAGCAGCACCCACCCGGGACAGGGGAACAATGAGCAGTTCTTC | TRBJ2-1 | TRBD1 | TRBV5-1 | .
CASSALAGFGETQYF | TGTGCCAGCAGCGCACTAGCGGGGTTCGGGGAGACCCAGTACTTC | TRBJ2-5 | TRBD2 | TRBV3-1/TRBV3-2 | .
CASSGGRGNTEAFF | TGCGCCAGCAGCGGTGGTAGGGGTAACACTGAAGCTTTCTTT | TRBJ1-1 | . | TRBV5-1 | .
CASSLDLQGGEQYF | TGTGCCAGCAGCTTAGATCTGCAGGGAGGCGAGCAGTACTTC | TRBJ2-7 | . | TRBV11-3 | .
CASGTVHNEQFF | TGTGCCAGCGGGACTGTACACAATGAGCAGTTCTTC | TRBJ2-1 | . | TRBV6-5 | .
CASYPSGTLDQPQHF | TGTGCCAGCTATCCGTCAGGGACATTGGATCAGCCCCAGCATTTT | TRBJ1-5 | . | TRBV27 | .
CASSLVGSGELFF | TGCGCCAGCAGCTTGGTCGGGTCCGGGGAGCTGTTTTTT | TRBJ2-2 | . | TRBV5-1 | .
CASSTTGYGYTF | TGTGCCAGCAGTACGACAGGGTATGGCTACACCTTC | TRBJ1-2 | TRBD1 | TRBV28 | once
CASSGGALETQYF | TGTGCCAGCAGCGGGGGGGCCCTTGAGACCCAGTACTTC | TRBJ2-5 | TRBD2 | TRBV2 | .
CASSPGGSGNTIYF | TGTGCCAGCTCACCAGGCGGCTCTGGAAACACCATATATTTT | TRBJ1-3 | . | TRBV18 | .
CASSLGGQVSYEQYF | TGTGCCAGCAGCTTGGGGGGACAGGTCTCTTACGAGCAGTACTTC | TRBJ2-7 | TRBD1 | TRBV11-3 | .
CASSYSDRGRMVPYEQYF | TGTGCCAGCAGTTACAGCGACAGGGGGCGCATGGTCCCCTACGAGCAGTACTTC | TRBJ2-7 | TRBD1 | TRBV6-7 | .
CSASSLSGGFTGANVLTF | TGCAGTGCTAGTTCTTTGTCAGGGGGCTTTACTGGGGCCAACGTCCTGACTTTC | TRBJ2-6 | TRBD1 | TRBV20-1 | .
CASSLGGYTDTEAFF | TGTGCCAGCAGCTTAGGAGGTTACACCGACACTGAAGCTTTCTTT | TRBJ1-1 | . | TRBV7-9 | .
CASSLAVDNEQFF | TGTGCCAGCTCACTCGCAGTGGACAATGAGCAGTTCTTC | TRBJ2-1 | . | TRBV18 | .
CASSPQGKISTEAFF | TGTGCCAGCAGCCCACAGGGGAAGATTAGCACTGAAGCTTTCTTT | TRBJ1-1 | TRBD1 | TRBV2 | .
CASMRRGRTDTQYF | TGTGCCAGCATGAGGCGTGGAAGGACAGATACGCAGTATTTT | TRBJ2-3 | . | TRBV6-5 | once
CASSARTENTEAFF | TGTGCCAGCAGCGCCAGGACAGAGAACACTGAAGCTTTCTTT | TRBJ1-1 | . | TRBV7-2 | .
CASSLVGGSTDTQYF | TGTGCCAGCAGCTTAGTGGGGGGGAGCACAGATACGCAGTATTTT | TRBJ2-3 | TRBD2 | TRBV11-2 | .
CAIRAQGAIYNEQFF | TGTGCCATCAGAGCACAGGGGGCTATCTACAATGAGCAGTTCTTC | TRBJ2-1 | TRBD1 | TRBV10-3 | .
CASSPPSYQETQYF | TGTGCCAGCTCCCCCCCCTCGTACCAAGAGACCCAGTACTTC | TRBJ2-5 | . | TRBV18 | .
CASSGPVISYEQYF | TGTGCCAGCAGTGGGCCAGTCATCTCCTACGAGCAGTACTTC | TRBJ2-7 | . | TRBV2 | .
CASSGGTRGSTDTQYF | TGTGCCAGCAGCGGCGGGACTAGGGGGAGCACAGATACGCAGTATTTT | TRBJ2-3 | TRBD2 | TRBV13 | .
CASSQLLPGQGGDEQFF | TGCGCCAGCAGCCAACTACTCCCGGGACAGGGAGGGGATGAGCAGTTCTTC | TRBJ2-1 | TRBD1 | TRBV4-3 | .
CASSLEVQNEQYF | TGCGCCAGCAGCTTGGAGGTACAGAACGAGCAGTACTTC | TRBJ2-7 | . | TRBV5-1 | .